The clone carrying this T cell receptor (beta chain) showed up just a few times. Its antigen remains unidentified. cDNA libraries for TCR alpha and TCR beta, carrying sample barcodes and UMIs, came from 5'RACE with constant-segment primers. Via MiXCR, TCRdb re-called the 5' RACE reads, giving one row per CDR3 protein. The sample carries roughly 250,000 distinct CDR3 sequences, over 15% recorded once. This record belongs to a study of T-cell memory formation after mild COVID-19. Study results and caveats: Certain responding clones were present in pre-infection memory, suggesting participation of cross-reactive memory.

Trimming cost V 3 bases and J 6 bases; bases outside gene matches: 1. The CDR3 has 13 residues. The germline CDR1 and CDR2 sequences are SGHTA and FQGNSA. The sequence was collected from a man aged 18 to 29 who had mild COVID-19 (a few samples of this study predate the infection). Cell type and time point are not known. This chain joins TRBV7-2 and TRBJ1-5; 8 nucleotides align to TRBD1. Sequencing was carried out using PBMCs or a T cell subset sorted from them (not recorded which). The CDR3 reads CASSFTGGQPQHF. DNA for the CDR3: TGTGCCAGCAGCTTTACAGGGGGTCAGCCCCAGCATTTT.